This T cell receptor beta chain was sequenced in a study of cytomegalovirus exposure and HLA in healthy donors. Points from the study as a whole: Researchers reported in a later analysis that a missense DCLRE1C variant was tied to TCR beta V- and J-gene trimming. In terms of immune exposure information, only CMV serostatus was available. In a later analysis, specific HLA alleles were associated with under 20,000 TCR beta sequences at a 0.05 false discovery rate.

The CDR3 loop spans 13 amino acids. The germline CDR1 and CDR2 sequences are MNHEY and SVGAGI. The V and J ends lost 5 bases and 4 bases, in that order; junction bases with no gene match: 5. On this clone itself: Antigen specificity is unknown.

In the PCR, 60 Vbeta and 13 Jbeta primers were used. Sequenced by immunoSEQ multiplex PCR; TCRdb stores in-frame clones only, minus some. The sample lists some 170,000 clones, roughly 87% occurring once. The sequencing input was PBMCs. The chain recombines TRBV6-5 with TRBJ2-7; TRBD1 matches at 7 bases. This TCR came from a woman in her 30s in good health and CMV-seronegative. CDR3 protein: CASSRQGYYEQYF. The CDR3 bases are TGTGCCAGCAGTCGACAGGGATATTACGAGCAGTACTTC.